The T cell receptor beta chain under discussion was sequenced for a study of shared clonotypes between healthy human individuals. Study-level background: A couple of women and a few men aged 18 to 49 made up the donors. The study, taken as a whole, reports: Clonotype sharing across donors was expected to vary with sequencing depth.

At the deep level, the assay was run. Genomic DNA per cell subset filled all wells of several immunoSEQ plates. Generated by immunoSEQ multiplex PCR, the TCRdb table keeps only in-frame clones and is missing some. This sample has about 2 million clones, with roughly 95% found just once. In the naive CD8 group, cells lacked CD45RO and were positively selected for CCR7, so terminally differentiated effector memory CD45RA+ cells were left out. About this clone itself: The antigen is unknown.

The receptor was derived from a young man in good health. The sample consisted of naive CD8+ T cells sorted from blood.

The CDR3 reads CASSLKRSGGGLQETQYF. In nucleotides, the CDR3 is TGCGCCAGCAGCTTGAAGAGATCCGGGGGCGGCCTACAAGAGACCCAGTACTTC. This chain joins TRBV5-1 and TRBJ2-5; possibly TRBD1 or TRBD2 for D (6 bases each). The germline V gene has CDR1 SGHRS and CDR2 YFSETQ. The CDR3 has 18 amino acids. V lost 1 base, J lost 2 bases, and 21 bases lay in between. The whole variable domain, remainder taken from reference TRBV5-1 and TRBJ2-5, is KAGVTQTPRYLIKTRGQQVTLSCSPISGHRSVSWYQQTPGQGLQFLFEYFSETQRNKGNFPGRFSGRQFSNSRSEMNVSTLELGDSALYLCASSLKRSGGGLQETQYFGPGTRLLVL.